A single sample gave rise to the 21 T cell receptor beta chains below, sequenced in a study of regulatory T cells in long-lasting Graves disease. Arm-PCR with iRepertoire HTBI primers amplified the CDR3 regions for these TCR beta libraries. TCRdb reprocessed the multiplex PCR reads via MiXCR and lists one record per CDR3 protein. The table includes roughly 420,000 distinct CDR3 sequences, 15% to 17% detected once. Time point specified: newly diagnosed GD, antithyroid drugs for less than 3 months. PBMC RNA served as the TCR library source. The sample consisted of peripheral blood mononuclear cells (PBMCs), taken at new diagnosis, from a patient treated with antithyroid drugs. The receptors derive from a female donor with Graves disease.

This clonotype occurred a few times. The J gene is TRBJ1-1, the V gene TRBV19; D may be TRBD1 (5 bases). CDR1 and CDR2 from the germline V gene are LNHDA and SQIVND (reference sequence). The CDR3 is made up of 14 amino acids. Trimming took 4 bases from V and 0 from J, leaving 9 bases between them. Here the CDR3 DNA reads TGTGCCAGTAGTAGGGGGGGACTGAACACTGAAGCTTTCTTT. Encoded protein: CASSRGGLNTEAFF.

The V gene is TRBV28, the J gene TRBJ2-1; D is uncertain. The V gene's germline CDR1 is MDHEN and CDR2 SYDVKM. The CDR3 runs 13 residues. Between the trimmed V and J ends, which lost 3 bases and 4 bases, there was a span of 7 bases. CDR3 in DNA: TGTGCCAGCAGTTTTCAGTTTTACAATGAGCAGTTCTTC. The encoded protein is CASSFQFYNEQFF.

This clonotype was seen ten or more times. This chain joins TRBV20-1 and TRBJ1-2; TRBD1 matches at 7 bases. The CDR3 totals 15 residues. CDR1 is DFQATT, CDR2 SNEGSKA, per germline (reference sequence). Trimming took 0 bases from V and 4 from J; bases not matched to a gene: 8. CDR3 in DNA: TGCAGTGCTAGAGATCCGAAGACAGGGAGCTATGGCTACACCTTC. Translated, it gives CSARDPKTGSYGYTF.

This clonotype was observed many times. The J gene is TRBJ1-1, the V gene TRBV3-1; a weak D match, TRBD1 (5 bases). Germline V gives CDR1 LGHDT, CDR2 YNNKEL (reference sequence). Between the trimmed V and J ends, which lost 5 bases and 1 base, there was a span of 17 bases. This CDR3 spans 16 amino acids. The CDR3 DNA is TGTGCCAGCAGCTCTGTCTCCGGGGGGGAGAACACTGAAGCTTTCTTT. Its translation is CASSSVSGGENTEAFF.

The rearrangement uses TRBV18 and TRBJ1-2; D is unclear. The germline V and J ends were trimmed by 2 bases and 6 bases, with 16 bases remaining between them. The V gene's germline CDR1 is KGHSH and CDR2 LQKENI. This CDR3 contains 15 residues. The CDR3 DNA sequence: TGTGCCAGCTCACCATGTCAGGAGAAACCCGATGGCTACACCTTC. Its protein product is CASSPCQEKPDGYTF. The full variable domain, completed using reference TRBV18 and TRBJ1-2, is NAGVMQNPRHLVRRRGQEARLRCSPMKGHSHVYWYRQLPEEGLKFMVYLQKENIIDESGMPKERFSAEFPKEGPSILRIQQVVRGDSAAYFCASSPCQEKPDGYTFGSGTRLTVV.

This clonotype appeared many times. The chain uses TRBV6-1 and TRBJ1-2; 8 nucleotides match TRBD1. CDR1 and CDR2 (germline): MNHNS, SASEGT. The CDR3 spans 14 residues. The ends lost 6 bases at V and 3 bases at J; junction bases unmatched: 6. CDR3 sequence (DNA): TGTGCCAGCAGACCGGGACAGGCATACTATGGCTACACCTTC. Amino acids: CASRPGQAYYGYTF.

Here the CDR3 DNA reads TGTGCCAGCAGCTTCAGTTTGGACCATAACTATGGCTACACCTTC. Amino acids: CASSFSLDHNYGYTF. This chain joins TRBV5-4 and TRBJ1-2; no definite D call. Germline V gene data show CDR1 as SGHNT and CDR2 as YYREEE (reference sequence). The CDR3 consists of 15 residues. V was clipped by 2 bases and J by 1 base, with 12 bases between them.

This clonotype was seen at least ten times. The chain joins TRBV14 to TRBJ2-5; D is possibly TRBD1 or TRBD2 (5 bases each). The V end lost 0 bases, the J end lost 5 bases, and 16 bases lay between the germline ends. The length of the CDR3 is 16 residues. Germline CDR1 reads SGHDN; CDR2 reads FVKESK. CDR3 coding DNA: TGTGCCAGCAGCCAAGACTGGGACGTAGCCTCGGAGACCCAGTACTTC. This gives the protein CASSQDWDVASETQYF.

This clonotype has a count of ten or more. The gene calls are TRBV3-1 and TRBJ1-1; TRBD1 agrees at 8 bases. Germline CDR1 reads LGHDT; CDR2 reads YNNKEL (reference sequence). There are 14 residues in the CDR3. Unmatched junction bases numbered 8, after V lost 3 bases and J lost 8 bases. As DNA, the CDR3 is TGTGCCAGCAGCCAGCCCTCAGGGGGCAGAGAAGCTTTCTTT. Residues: CASSQPSGGREAFF. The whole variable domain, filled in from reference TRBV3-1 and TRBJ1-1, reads DTAVSQTPKYLVTQMGNDKSIKCEQNLGHDTMYWYKQDSKKFLKIMFSYNNKELIINETVPNRFSPKSPDKAHLNLHINSLELGDSAVYFCASSQPSGGREAFFGQGTRLTVV.

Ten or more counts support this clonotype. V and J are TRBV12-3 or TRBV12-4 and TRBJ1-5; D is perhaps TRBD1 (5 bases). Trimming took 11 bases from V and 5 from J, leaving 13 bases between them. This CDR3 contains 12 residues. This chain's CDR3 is CAAATGDQPQHF. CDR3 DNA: TGTGCCGCGGCTACAGGCGATCAGCCCCAGCATTTT.

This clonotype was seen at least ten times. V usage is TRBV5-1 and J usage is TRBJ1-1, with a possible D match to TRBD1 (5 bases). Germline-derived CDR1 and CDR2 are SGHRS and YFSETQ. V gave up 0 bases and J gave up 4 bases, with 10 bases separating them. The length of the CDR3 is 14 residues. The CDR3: CASSLEGAFTEAFF. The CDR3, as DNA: TGCGCCAGCAGCTTGGAAGGGGCGTTCACTGAAGCTTTCTTT.

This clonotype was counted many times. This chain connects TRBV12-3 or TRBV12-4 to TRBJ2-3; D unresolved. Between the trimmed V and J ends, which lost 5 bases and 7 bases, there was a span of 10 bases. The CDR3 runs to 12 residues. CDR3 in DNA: TGTGCCAGCAGTACCGCCCTGAATACGCAGTATTTT. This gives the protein CASSTALNTQYF.

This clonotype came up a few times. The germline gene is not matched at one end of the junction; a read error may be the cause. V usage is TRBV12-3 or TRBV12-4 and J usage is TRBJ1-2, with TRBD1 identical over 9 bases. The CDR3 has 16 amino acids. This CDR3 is CAGSSYQSGQGYGYTF. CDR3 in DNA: TGTGCCGGCAGTTCGTATCAATCGGGACAGGGCTATGGCTACACCTTC.

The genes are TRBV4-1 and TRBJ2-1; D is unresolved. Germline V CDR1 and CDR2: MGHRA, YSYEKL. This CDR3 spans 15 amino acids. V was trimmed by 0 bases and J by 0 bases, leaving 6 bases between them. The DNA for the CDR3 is TGCGCCAGCAGCCAAGAGGCCAGCTCCTACAATGAGCAGTTCTTC. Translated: CASSQEASSYNEQFF.

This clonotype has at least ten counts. The CDR3 nucleotides read TGTGCCAGCAGCCACCAGCGGGGAGCAGATACGCAGTATTTT. The encoded protein is CASSHQRGADTQYF. The chain combines TRBV5-6 with TRBJ2-3; 7 nucleotides agree with TRBD2. Germline CDR1 is SGHDT and CDR2 is YYEEEE. The CDR3 totals 14 residues. V dropped 4 bases and J dropped 4; count of bases not matched to a gene: 6.

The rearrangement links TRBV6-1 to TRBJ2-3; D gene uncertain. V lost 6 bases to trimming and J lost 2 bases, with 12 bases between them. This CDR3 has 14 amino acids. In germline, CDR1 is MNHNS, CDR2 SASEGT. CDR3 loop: CASRPPGDTDTQYF. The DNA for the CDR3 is TGTGCCAGCAGGCCTCCAGGCGACACAGATACGCAGTATTTT.

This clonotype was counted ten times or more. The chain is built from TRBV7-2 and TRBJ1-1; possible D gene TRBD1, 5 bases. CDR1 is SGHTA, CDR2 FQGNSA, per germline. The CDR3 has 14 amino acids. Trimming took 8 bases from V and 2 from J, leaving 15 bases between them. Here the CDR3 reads CASPKWGVNTEAFF. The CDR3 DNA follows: TGTGCCAGCCCTAAGTGGGGGGTCAACACTGAAGCTTTCTTT.

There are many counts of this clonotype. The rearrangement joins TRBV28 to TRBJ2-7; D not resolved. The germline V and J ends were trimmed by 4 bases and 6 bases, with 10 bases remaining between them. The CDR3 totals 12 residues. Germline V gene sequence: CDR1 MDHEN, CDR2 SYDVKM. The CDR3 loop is CASSYNEAEQYF. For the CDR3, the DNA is TGTGCCAGCAGTTACAACGAGGCCGAGCAGTACTTC.

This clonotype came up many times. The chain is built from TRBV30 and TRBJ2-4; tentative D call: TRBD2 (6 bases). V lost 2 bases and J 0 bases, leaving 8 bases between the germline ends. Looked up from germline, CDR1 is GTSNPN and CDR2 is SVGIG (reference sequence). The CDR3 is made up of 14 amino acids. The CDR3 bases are TGTGCCTGGAGTCGGGGGAGAGCCAAAAACATTCAGTACTTC. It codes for CAWSRGRAKNIQYF.

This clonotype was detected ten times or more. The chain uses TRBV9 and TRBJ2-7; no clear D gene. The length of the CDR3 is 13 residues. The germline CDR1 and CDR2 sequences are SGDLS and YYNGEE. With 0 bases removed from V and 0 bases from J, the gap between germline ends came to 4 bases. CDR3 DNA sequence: TGTGCCAGCAGCGTAGGGAGCTCCTACGAGCAGTACTTC. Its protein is CASSVGSSYEQYF. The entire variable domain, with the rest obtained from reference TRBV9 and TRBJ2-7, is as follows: DSGVTQTPKHLITATGQRVTLRCSPRSGDLSVYWYQQSLDQGLQFLIQYYNGEERAKGNILERFSAQQFPDLHSELNLSSLELGDSALYFCASSVGSSYEQYFGPGTRLTVT.

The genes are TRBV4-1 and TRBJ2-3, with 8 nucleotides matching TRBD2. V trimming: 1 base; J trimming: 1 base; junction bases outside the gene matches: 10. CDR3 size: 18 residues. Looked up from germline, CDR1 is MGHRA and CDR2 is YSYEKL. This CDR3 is CASSQASPTSARTDTQYF. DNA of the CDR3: TGCGCCAGCAGCCAAGCCAGTCCGACTAGCGCCCGCACAGATACGCAGTATTTT.